Below are 27 T cell receptor beta chains sequenced from a single sample in a study of blood T cell repertoires in COVID-19. Sequenced by immunoSEQ multiplex PCR; TCRdb stores in-frame clones only, minus some. The sample yields some 200,000 clones, 82% seen once. The sequenced material came from PBMCs or T cells enriched from blood (not recorded which). The receptors stem from a man in his forties who had recovered from COVID-19.

The genes are TRBV19 and TRBJ2-7; a possible D gene is TRBD1 (6 bases). This CDR3 is built from 15 residues. Germline loops: CDR1 LNHDA, CDR2 SQIVND (reference sequence). Trimming removed 6 bases from V and 4 bases from J, with 19 bases in between. In DNA form, the CDR3 reads TGTGCCAGTAGCCAGACAGGAGGAGTCTTTTACGAGCAGTACGTC. Its translation: CASSQTGGVFYEQYV.

The chain couples TRBV24-1 to TRBJ1-2; the D gene is possibly TRBD1 (6 bases). Germline CDR1 reads KGHDR; CDR2 reads SFDVKD. Trimming pared 3 bases from V and 4 bases from J, leaving 17 bases between. CDR3 size: 16 residues. The CDR3 DNA sequence: TGTGCCACCAGTGATAACGGGGGGCGTGGGATCTATGGCTACACCTTC. Translating gives CATSDNGGRGIYGYTF.

The chain carries TRBV4-3 and TRBJ1-3; a weak D match, TRBD1 (5 bases). Trimming took 4 bases from V and 0 from J, leaving 13 bases between them. CDR3 length equals 16 residues. Germline loops: CDR1 LGHNA, CDR2 YSLEER. The CDR3 is CASSLSTVTSGNTIYF. CDR3 in DNA: TGCGCCAGCAGCCTCTCGACAGTCACCTCTGGAAACACCATATATTTT.

This clone was seen only a few times. J is TRBJ1-2 and V is TRBV10-3; 7 bases fit TRBD1. Germline V gene data show CDR1 as ENHRY and CDR2 as SYGVKD. The ends lost 2 bases at V and 7 bases at J; junction bases unmatched: 4. The CDR3 consists of 13 residues. The CDR3 sequence: CAISEATGFGYTF. CDR3 coding DNA: TGTGCCATCAGTGAGGCGACAGGGTTTGGCTACACCTTC.

The chain couples TRBV5-4 to TRBJ1-6; D gene unclear. Germline loops: CDR1 SGHNT, CDR2 YYREEE (reference sequence). The ends were cut back, 0 bases at V and 10 bases at J, with 14 bases in the middle. The CDR3 is 15 residues long. The CDR3 sequence is CASSLDSELGSPLHF. CDR3 sequence (DNA): TGTGCCAGCAGCTTGGACAGTGAACTAGGATCACCCCTCCACTTT.

This clone came up a few times. This chain connects TRBV19 to TRBJ2-7, with a possible D match to TRBD2 (5 bases). V lost 5 bases to trimming and J lost 3 bases, with 14 bases between them. From germline, CDR1 is LNHDA and CDR2 SQIVND (reference sequence). The CDR3 runs 14 residues. The chain's CDR3 is CASSSSGSFYEQYF. In DNA form, the CDR3 reads TGTGCCAGTAGTTCCTCGGGAAGCTTCTACGAGCAGTACTTC.

V is TRBV11-3 and J is TRBJ2-3; maybe TRBD2 (5 bases). The CDR3 length is 15 residues. Per germline, CDR1 SGHNT and CDR2 YENEEA. Deletions cut 3 bases from V and 0 bases from J, with 10 bases between. The CDR3 DNA reads as TGTGCCAGCAGCTTCGGTGGCGGGAGCACAGATACGCAGTATTTT. As protein: CASSFGGGSTDTQYF.

This chain connects TRBV19 to TRBJ2-3, with no clear D. This CDR3 has 15 amino acids. The V and J ends lost 9 bases and 3 bases respectively, with 19 bases between them. Per germline, CDR1 LNHDA and CDR2 SQIVND (reference sequence). CDR3 in amino acids: CASSRGLTRTDTQYF. CDR3 nucleotides: TGTGCCAGCTCTCGCGGCTTAACCAGAACAGATACGCAGTATTTT.

The V and J genes are TRBV27 and TRBJ2-1; 8 bases align to TRBD1. The ends lost 5 bases at V and 2 bases at J; junction bases unmatched: 11. CDR1 and CDR2 (germline): MNHEY, SMNVEV (reference sequence). This CDR3 spans 17 amino acids. CDR3 sequence (DNA): TGTGCCAGCAGTCCCGGACAGGGAGATTACCCCTACAATGAGCAGTTCTTC. Encoded protein: CASSPGQGDYPYNEQFF.

About this clone itself: The sample carries other DNA sequences with the same CDR3. The chain links TRBV7-2 to TRBJ1-5, with unresolved D. The ends were cut back, 2 bases at V and 4 bases at J, with 6 bases in the middle. Germline CDR1 reads SGHTA; CDR2 reads FQGNSA. This CDR3 comprises 13 residues. CDR3 protein: CASSLRGNQPQHF. CDR3 DNA sequence: TGTGCCAGCAGCTTACGGGGTAATCAGCCCCAGCATTTT.

In nucleotides, the CDR3 is TGTGCCAGCAGTTACTCAACCAGGGCCTACGAGCAGTACGTC. This encodes CASSYSTRAYEQYV. The V call is TRBV6-6, the J call TRBJ2-7; tentative D call: TRBD1 (5 bases). V was shortened by 0 bases and J by 2 bases, with 8 bases between the two germline ends. The CDR3 is 14 amino acids. Looked up from germline, CDR1 is MNHNY and CDR2 is SVGAGI (reference sequence).

This clone was detected only once. The chain couples TRBV27 to TRBJ2-1, with D unresolved. CDR1 is MNHEY and CDR2 is SMNVEV in the germline V gene (reference sequence). The V end lost 3 bases, the J end lost 7 bases, and 13 bases lay between the germline ends. The length of the CDR3 is 14 residues. The CDR3 DNA sequence: TGTGCCAGCAGTTTGCGAAGGAGTGGAAATGAGCAGTTCTTC. Its translation is CASSLRRSGNEQFF.

This chain connects TRBV4-2 to TRBJ2-1, with TRBD2 matching over 11 bases. This CDR3 is built from 16 residues. Germline V lookup: CDR1 LGHNA, CDR2 YNFKEQ. V dropped 2 bases and J dropped 3; count of bases not matched to a gene: 3. CDR3 bases: TGTGCCAGCAGCCAAATACTAGCGGGAGACTACAATGAGCAGTTCTTC. Its translation: CASSQILAGDYNEQFF.

The chain is built from TRBV6-5 and TRBJ1-2; D not certain. V lost 0 bases, J lost 4 bases, and 15 bases lay in between. Germline values: CDR1 MNHEY, CDR2 SVGAGI. The CDR3 consists of 16 residues. CDR3 DNA: TGTGCCAGCAGTTACTCCTTCCAGAAAGGCGGCTATGGCTACACCTTC. It yields the protein CASSYSFQKGGYGYTF.

The CDR3 DNA is TGTGCCAGCAGCCAAGGAGCTGAGAGAGGGCAGGAAGTGCAGTACTTC. It codes for CASSQGAERGQEVQYF. V usage is TRBV14 and J usage is TRBJ2-7; maybe TRBD2 (5 bases). The CDR3 covers 16 residues. The V and J ends lost 1 base and 9 bases respectively, with 22 bases between them. In germline, CDR1 is SGHDN, CDR2 FVKESK. The full variable domain, completed using reference TRBV14 and TRBJ2-7, is EAGVTQFPSHSVIEKGQTVTLRCDPISGHDNLYWYRRVMGKEIKFLLHFVKESKQDESGMPNNRFLAERTGGTYSTLKVQPAELEDSGVYFCASSQGAERGQEVQYFGPGTRLTVT.

The gene calls are TRBV27 and TRBJ2-7; 8 positions match TRBD2. Germline assignment: CDR1 MNHEY and CDR2 SMNVEV (reference sequence). The length of the CDR3 is 18 residues. With V trimmed by 1 base and J by 2 bases, 13 bases remained unmatched. The CDR3 nucleotides read TGTGCCAGCAGTTTATACGGAGCGGGAGCTCCCCGCGCCTACGAGCAGTACTTC. Amino acid sequence: CASSLYGAGAPRAYEQYF.

This clone was counted many times. The chain employs TRBV4-1 and TRBJ1-6; D gene ambiguous. The V end lost 3 bases, the J end lost 11 bases, and 17 bases lay between the germline ends. The CDR3 spans 15 residues. Per the germline V gene, CDR1 is MGHRA and CDR2 is YSYEKL. The CDR3 bases are TGCGCCAGCAGCCATCCCGACTCCGTCGGAACACCCCTCCACTTT. Its protein product is CASSHPDSVGTPLHF.

The V gene is TRBV7-9, the J gene TRBJ2-1; 13 nucleotides line up with TRBD2. Germline values: CDR1 SEHNR, CDR2 FQNEAQ (reference sequence). Trimming at V came to 5 bases and at J to 6 bases, leaving 7 bases not matched to a gene. There are 16 residues in the CDR3. The CDR3: CASSPPGLAGANEQFF. The CDR3 region has the DNA TGTGCCAGCAGCCCACCCGGACTAGCGGGAGCCAATGAGCAGTTCTTC. The full variable domain, with the rest looked up from reference TRBV7-9 and TRBJ2-1, is DTGVSQNPRHKITKRGQNVTFRCDPISEHNRLYWYRQTLGQGPEFLTYFQNEAQLEKSRLLSDRFSAERPKGSFSTLEIQRTEQGDSAMYLCASSPPGLAGANEQFFGPGTRLTVL.

The chain recombines TRBV28 with TRBJ1-5; TRBD1 might be the D (5 bases). Trimming pared 5 bases from V and 6 bases from J, leaving 20 bases between. This CDR3 region has 16 residues. Per germline, CDR1 MDHEN and CDR2 SYDVKM. CDR3 coding DNA: TGTGCCAGCAGTCGCCGACTTGGCGGGGCAGGTCAGCCCCAGCATTTT. Its protein product is CASSRRLGGAGQPQHF.

The chain uses TRBV28 and TRBJ2-7, with 9 bases that match TRBD2. Germline CDR1 MDHEN, CDR2 SYDVKM. The CDR3 spans 14 residues. With 9 bases clipped from V and 5 bases from J, the junction kept 11 bases outside the gene matches. The CDR3 sequence: CASFLSGSDNEQYF. Written as DNA, the CDR3 is TGTGCCAGTTTCCTTAGCGGGAGTGACAACGAGCAGTACTTC.

This chain connects TRBV6-1 to TRBJ1-2; TRBD1 matches 11 bases. CDR1 and CDR2 (germline): MNHNS, SASEGT. This CDR3 comprises 15 residues. Trimming cost V 3 bases and J 4 bases; bases outside gene matches: 4. The CDR3 DNA is TGTGCCAGCAGTGACCGGGACAGGGGGGGCTATGGCTACACCTTC. Its translation is CASSDRDRGGYGYTF.

This clone occurred once. This chain uses TRBV27 with TRBJ2-1, with 10 bases fitting TRBD1. CDR3 size: 15 residues. From germline, CDR1 is MNHEY and CDR2 SMNVEV (reference sequence). J lost 8 bases, V lost 9 bases, and 13 bases had no gene match. The CDR3 coding sequence is TGTGCCAGAAGACGATCCGGGACAGGGGACCATGAGCAGTTCTTC. Its translation is CARRRSGTGDHEQFF.

This clone was counted a single time. This sequence joins TRBV5-6 and TRBJ2-7, with 8 bases matching TRBD1. The CDR3 covers 16 residues. After removal of 0 bases from V and 6 bases from J, the junction contained 11 bases not matched to a gene. Looked up from germline, CDR1 is SGHDT and CDR2 is YYEEEE. The CDR3: CASSLAIWDRIGEQYF. The DNA for the CDR3 is TGTGCCAGCAGCTTGGCCATCTGGGACAGGATTGGCGAGCAGTACTTC.

This chain links TRBV5-1 with TRBJ1-2; 7 positions match TRBD1. Germline CDR1 SGHRS, CDR2 YFSETQ. The CDR3 extends over 13 amino acids. Unmatched junction bases numbered 13, after V lost 4 bases and J lost 13 bases. CDR3 loop: CASSEDGQVKSTF. CDR3 nucleotides: TGCGCCAGCAGCGAGGACGGACAGGTGAAGAGCACCTTC.

This chain joins TRBV12-5 and TRBJ1-5; maybe TRBD1 (5 bases). CDR3 length equals 13 residues. V lost 2 bases and J 6 bases, leaving 8 bases between the germline ends. Germline CDR1 LGHNT, CDR2 FRNRAP. The CDR3 is CASGLSQGQPQHF. CDR3 nucleotide sequence: TGTGCTAGTGGTTTGTCCCAGGGTCAGCCCCAGCATTTT. The complete variable domain, with remaining parts taken from reference TRBV12-5 and TRBJ1-5, reads DARVTQTPRHKVTEMGQEVTMRCQPILGHNTVFWYRQTMMQGLELLAYFRNRAPLDDSGMPKDRFSAEMPDATLATLKIQPSEPRDSAVYFCASGLSQGQPQHFGDGTRLSIL.

This sequence joins TRBV7-2 and TRBJ1-2; 11 bases are shared with TRBD1. After removal of 1 base from V and 6 bases from J, the junction contained 10 bases not matched to a gene. The CDR3 has 17 amino acids. Germline-derived CDR1 and CDR2 are SGHTA and FQGNSA. The CDR3 bases are TGTGCCAGCAGCTTAGGACCCGGGACAGGGGGTAGCGATGGCTACACCTTC. Translation gives CASSLGPGTGGSDGYTF.

This sequence joins TRBV6-5 and TRBJ1-6; D ambiguous. Germline V lookup: CDR1 MNHEY, CDR2 SVGAGI. The CDR3 covers 13 residues. Trimming removed 5 bases from V and 7 bases from J, with 9 bases in between. In nucleotides, the CDR3 is TGTGCCAGCAGTACTCTGAGGAATTCACCCCTCCACTTT. It codes for CASSTLRNSPLHF.